This T cell receptor (beta chain) appears in the sequencing data of a study of read filtering for tumor transcriptome and immune sequencing. Study in general: DNase treatment preceded whole-transcriptome library preparation.

CDR3 length equals 18 residues. V was pared by 4 bases and J by 0 bases, with 11 bases of the junction left unmatched. Germline loops: CDR1 MNHEY, CDR2 SMNVEV (reference sequence). The library was built from roughly 400 ng RNA with molecular barcoded adaptors for alpha/delta and beta/gamma chains. TCRdb fed the reads into MiXCR, producing one record per CDR3 protein. The data hold approximately 90,000 distinct CDR3 sequences, with 20% to 25% observed a single time. In the case of this clonotype: A much bigger clone sits one base away, suggesting this may be a read error.

The source material was a population of CD138-negative cells sorted from bone marrow. This clonotype was obtained from a donor at least 40 years old with multiple myeloma. The chain uses TRBV27 and TRBJ2-7, with 11 nucleotides matching TRBD1. Here the CDR3 reads CASSSGTGGTSSSYEQYV. The CDR3 nucleotides are TGTGCCAGCAGTTCCGGGACAGGGGGAACATCGAGCTCCTACGAGCAGTACGTC.